These 23 T cell receptor beta chains came from one sample sequenced in a study of T cell responses to AZD1222 COVID-19 vaccine. Assay: immunoSEQ multiplex PCR; the TCRdb copy retains only in-frame clones and omits some. The table shows over 70,000 clones, with over 60% occurring only once. The starting material was peripheral blood, obtained 28 days after the second dose of the MenACWY control vaccine. Source of these receptors: an adult who received the MenACWY meningococcal vaccine as a control.

The chain has TRBV30 and TRBJ2-7; a possible D gene is TRBD2 (7 bases). The V gene's germline CDR1 is GTSNPN and CDR2 SVGIG (reference sequence). This CDR3 has 14 amino acids. V was shortened by 4 bases and J by 0 bases, with 13 bases between the two germline ends. The CDR3 DNA reads as TGTGCCTGGAAAAGGGGGAGGGGCTCCTACGAGCAGTACTTC. As protein: CAWKRGRGSYEQYF.

This clone has more than one count but fewer than ten. This chain uses TRBV3-1 (or the pseudogene TRBV3-2) with TRBJ2-1; the D call may be TRBD1 or TRBD2 (5 bases each). The V end was cut by 0 bases, the J end by 8 bases, with 14 bases between. The CDR3 is 15 residues long. Germline V gives CDR1 LGHDT, CDR2 YNNKEL (reference sequence). Here the CDR3 reads CASSQDPLARDEQFF. The CDR3 coding sequence is TGTGCCAGCAGCCAAGATCCCCTAGCCAGGGATGAGCAGTTCTTC.

V gene TRBV3-1 (or the pseudogene TRBV3-2) combines with J gene TRBJ1-1; D gene unclear. Germline V gene lookup returns CDR1 LGHDT and CDR2 YNNKEL (reference sequence). Between the trimmed V and J ends, which lost 6 bases and 0 bases, there was a span of 8 bases. CDR3 length equals 13 residues. CDR3 nucleotides: TGTGCCAGCAGTGACCAGTTGAACACTGAAGCTTTCTTT. It is translated as CASSDQLNTEAFF.

About this clone: Other DNA sequences of this sample code for an identical CDR3. The J gene is TRBJ2-5, the V gene TRBV20-1, with a weak D call TRBD1 (5 bases). There are 15 residues in the CDR3. Between the trimmed V and J ends, which lost 3 bases and 2 bases, there was a span of 16 bases. Germline assignment: CDR1 DFQATT and CDR2 SNEGSKA (reference sequence). For the CDR3, the DNA is TGCAGTGCTAGTCCCCAAGGGGCCCGGCAAGAGACCCAGTACTTC. This codes for CSASPQGARQETQYF.

V and J are TRBV6-1 and TRBJ2-1; TRBD1 matches 7 bases. CDR1 and CDR2 from the germline V gene are MNHNS and SASEGT. With 1 base clipped from V and 7 bases from J, the junction kept 7 bases outside the gene matches. This CDR3 is 15 amino acids long. As DNA, the CDR3 is TGTGCCAGCAGTGAAGAGAAGGGGGCACGGAATGAGCAGTTCTTC. Amino acids: CASSEEKGARNEQFF.

V and J are TRBV7-2 and TRBJ1-5; TRBD1 agrees at 11 bases. V trimming: 5 bases; J trimming: 4 bases; junction bases outside the gene matches: 7. Germline loops: CDR1 SGHTA, CDR2 FQGNSA. This CDR3 has 16 residues. CDR3 in amino acids: CASSQPDRGPNQPQHF. The CDR3 DNA follows: TGTGCCAGCAGCCAGCCGGACAGGGGGCCTAATCAGCCCCAGCATTTT.

The J gene is TRBJ1-6, the V gene TRBV5-5; the match to TRBD1 covers 7 bases. Germline CDR1 reads SGHKS; CDR2 reads YYEKEE (reference sequence). The V gene end was trimmed by 0 bases and the J gene end by 5 bases; junction bases not matched to a gene: 5. This CDR3 contains 16 residues. The CDR3 is CASSLGAGGNNSPLHF. The CDR3 DNA reads as TGTGCCAGCAGCTTGGGGGCAGGGGGAAATAATTCACCCCTCCACTTT. Together with reference TRBV5-5 and TRBJ1-6, the CDR3 gives the full variable domain: DAGVTQSPTHLIKTRGQQVTLRCSPISGHKSVSWYQQVLGQGPQFIFQYYEKEERGRGNFPDRFSARQFPNYSSELNVNALLLGDSALYLCASSLGAGGNNSPLHFGNGTRLTVT.

This clone was recorded a few times. V gene TRBV9 combines with J gene TRBJ1-1; D not resolved. Trimming took 1 base from V and 1 from J, leaving 5 bases between them. The CDR3 has 13 amino acids. Germline CDR1 and CDR2: SGDLS and YYNGEE. The CDR3 loop reads CASSVMGNTEAFF. In DNA form, the CDR3 reads TGTGCCAGCAGCGTAATGGGGAACACTGAAGCTTTCTTT.

Note on this clone: Compared with germline, one end of the junction differs, possibly owing to a read error. The V gene is TRBV27, the J gene TRBJ2-3; tentatively, D is TRBD2 (6 bases). Germline V gene data show CDR1 as MNHEY and CDR2 as SMNVEV (reference sequence). There are 17 residues in the CDR3. The CDR3 sequence is CASSISSFGGRPDTQYF. CDR3 nucleotides: TGTGCCAGCAGTATATCCAGTTTCGGGGGAAGGCCAGATACGCAGTATTTT.

This clone showed up just once. This chain connects TRBV7-9 to TRBJ2-6; 9 nucleotides agree with TRBD1. Germline lookup yields CDR1 SEHNR and CDR2 FQNEAQ (reference sequence). V gave up 5 bases and J gave up 1 base; unmatched junction bases: 12. CDR3 size: 19 residues. CDR3 sequence (DNA): TGTGCCAGCAGCCGGCTGTCGGGACAGGGCCGATCTGGGGCCAACGTCCTGACTTTC. It yields the protein CASSRLSGQGRSGANVLTF.

The chain links TRBV30 to TRBJ2-1, with D maybe TRBD1 (6 bases). Germline assignment: CDR1 GTSNPN and CDR2 SVGIG (reference sequence). CDR3 size: 12 residues. The ends were cut back, 2 bases at V and 13 bases at J, with 15 bases in the middle. CDR3 loop: CAWSSTTGIQFF. The CDR3 DNA sequence: TGTGCCTGGAGTTCTACCACAGGGATACAGTTCTTC.

The V gene is TRBV6-1, the J gene TRBJ1-2; 7 nucleotides align to TRBD1. The CDR3 contains 16 residues. V was pared by 3 bases and J by 1 base, with 8 bases of the junction left unmatched. Germline CDR1 MNHNS, CDR2 SASEGT. CDR3 region: CASSETGSPLNYGYTF. DNA for the CDR3: TGTGCCAGCAGTGAGACAGGGAGTCCCCTTAACTATGGCTACACCTTC.

The V call is TRBV29-1, the J call TRBJ1-1; 7 bases are a match to TRBD1. The junction had 8 bases not matched to a gene; V was cut back by 6 bases and J by 10 bases. The CDR3 is 11 residues long. CDR1 and CDR2 from the germline V gene are SQVTM and ANQGSEA. The CDR3 loop reads CSVRQGEGAFF. The CDR3 DNA reads as TGCAGCGTCCGCCAGGGGGAGGGAGCTTTCTTT.

CDR3 amino acids: CASSFRGNYNEQFF. For the CDR3, the DNA is TGTGCCAGCAGCTTCCGTGGGAATTACAATGAGCAGTTCTTC. The chain links TRBV11-1 to TRBJ2-1; D call uncertain. Germline V CDR1 and CDR2: SGHAT, FQDESV (reference sequence). This CDR3 comprises 14 residues. Trimming stripped 3 bases from V and 4 bases from J, with 10 bases between.

The chain has TRBV4-2 and TRBJ2-1; possibly TRBD1 for D (6 bases). This CDR3 comprises 14 residues. The germline gives CDR1 LGHNA, CDR2 YNFKEQ. Deletions cut 4 bases from V and 8 bases from J, with 15 bases between. The CDR3 region has the DNA TGTGCCAGCAGCCCGAAGCCCAGGGGCGATGAGCAGTTCTTC. Its translation is CASSPKPRGDEQFF.

This rearrangement joins TRBV6-2 or TRBV6-3 to TRBJ1-6; 7 positions agree with TRBD1. CDR1 is MNHEY and CDR2 is SVGEGT in the germline V gene. The CDR3 length is 15 residues. The V and J ends lost 5 bases and 8 bases, in that order; junction bases with no gene match: 9. The CDR3 DNA sequence: TGTGCCAGCAGTGACCAGGGGGTGGGTGATTCACCCCTCCACTTT. Encoded protein: CASSDQGVGDSPLHF.

The V gene is TRBV7-2, the J gene TRBJ2-1, with 8 bases identical to TRBD2. The CDR3 sequence is 16 residues long. V shed 5 bases, J shed 9 bases, and the junction held 15 bases outside the gene matches. Per the germline V gene, CDR1 is SGHTA and CDR2 is FQGNSA. For the CDR3, the DNA is TGTGCCAGCAGCACCTTTATCGGGAGGGCCGGGGGTGAGCAGTTCTTC. It is translated as CASSTFIGRAGGEQFF.

This rearrangement joins TRBV7-9 to TRBJ1-1; 8 bases are shared with TRBD1. CDR3 length: 14 residues. Per germline, CDR1 SEHNR and CDR2 FQNEAQ (reference sequence). V lost 2 bases, J lost 7 bases, and 6 bases stayed unmatched. The CDR3 DNA sequence: TGTGCCAGCAGCTTATTTGGACAGGGCGGTGAAGCTTTCTTT. It translates to CASSLFGQGGEAFF. The whole variable domain, filled in from reference TRBV7-9 and TRBJ1-1, reads DTGVSQNPRHKITKRGQNVTFRCDPISEHNRLYWYRQTLGQGPEFLTYFQNEAQLEKSRLLSDRFSAERPKGSFSTLEIQRTEQGDSAMYLCASSLFGQGGEAFFGQGTRLTVV.

This clone showed up just once. V and J are TRBV19 and TRBJ1-5; D is possibly TRBD1 (6 bases). Germline assignment: CDR1 LNHDA and CDR2 SQIVND (reference sequence). V lost 7 bases and J lost 6, with 22 bases in between. The CDR3 loop spans 16 amino acids. As DNA, the CDR3 is TGTGCCAGTACCTCCGGCCGGGCAGGGGTGGGTCAGCCCCAGCATTTT. This codes for CASTSGRAGVGQPQHF. Full variable domain (missing parts from reference TRBV19 and TRBJ1-5): DGGITQSPKYLFRKEGQNVTLSCEQNLNHDAMYWYRQDPGQGLRLIYYSQIVNDFQKGDIAEGYSVSREKKESFPLTVTSAQKNPTAFYLCASTSGRAGVGQPQHFGDGTRLSIL.

The chain links TRBV6-2 or TRBV6-3 to TRBJ1-5, with TRBD1 identical over 8 bases. The germline CDR1 and CDR2 sequences are MNHEY and SVGEGT. V lost 5 bases, J lost 5 bases, and 14 bases stayed unmatched. The CDR3 covers 17 residues. The CDR3 region is CASSLYMTGVGDQPQHF. CDR3 DNA: TGTGCCAGCAGTCTCTACATGACAGGGGTGGGGGATCAGCCCCAGCATTTT.

The chain uses TRBV7-2 and TRBJ1-2, with D possibly being TRBD1 (6 bases). CDR3 size: 16 residues. The germline CDR1 and CDR2 sequences are SGHTA and FQGNSA. The V and J ends lost 1 base and 8 bases respectively, with 20 bases between them. The CDR3 loop reads CASSLDGGPTSGGYTF. As DNA, the CDR3 is TGTGCCAGCAGCTTAGATGGGGGCCCCACCTCTGGGGGCTACACCTTC.

V gene TRBV6-5 combines with J gene TRBJ1-5; no firm D call. Germline CDR1 and CDR2: MNHEY and SVGAGI. The V end lost 0 bases, the J end lost 5 bases, and 5 bases lay between the germline ends. The CDR3 loop spans 13 amino acids. CDR3 loop: CASSYSLDQPQHF. The CDR3 DNA reads as TGTGCCAGCAGTTACTCTTTAGATCAGCCCCAGCATTTT.

The chain uses TRBV19 and TRBJ1-5; unclear D gene. The CDR3 totals 13 residues. V lost 3 bases and J 6 bases, leaving 9 bases between the germline ends. Germline assignment: CDR1 LNHDA and CDR2 SQIVND (reference sequence). CDR3 amino acids: CASSILQSQPQHF. The CDR3 nucleotides read TGTGCCAGTAGTATTCTCCAGTCTCAGCCCCAGCATTTT.